This passage covers 26 T cell receptor beta chains from one sample sequenced in a study of cytomegalovirus exposure and HLA in healthy donors. Researchers ran the PCR with 60 Vbeta and 13 Jbeta primers. TCRdb's copy holds only in-frame clones and misses some; the assay was immunoSEQ multiplex PCR. The sample holds 180,000 or so clones, 60% to 80% seen once. Sequenced: PBMCs. The origin of the receptors is a man in his fifties or sixties in good health and CMV-seropositive.

V is TRBV10-3 and J is TRBJ1-1; perhaps TRBD1 as D (6 bases). Germline loops: CDR1 ENHRY, CDR2 SYGVKD. This CDR3 spans 16 amino acids. Trimming removed 0 bases from V and 3 bases from J, with 14 bases in between. DNA of the CDR3: TGTGCCATCAGTGAGTCGATAGGGGGATTGGACACTGAAGCTTTCTTT. Translated, it gives CAISESIGGLDTEAFF.

Written as DNA, the CDR3 is TGTGCCAGCAGCGGAGGACAGGGAACATGGAATGAGCAGTTCTTC. Amino acid sequence: CASSGGQGTWNEQFF. The V gene is TRBV5-4, the J gene TRBJ2-1; TRBD1 aligns across 8 bases. This CDR3 has 15 amino acids. CDR1 is SGHNT, CDR2 YYREEE, per germline (reference sequence). After removal of 4 bases from V and 7 bases from J, the junction contained 10 bases not matched to a gene.

This clone was recorded a few times. This chain uses TRBV28 with TRBJ1-2, with 12 bases identical to TRBD1. This CDR3 comprises 17 residues. Germline assignment: CDR1 MDHEN and CDR2 SYDVKM. V lost 0 bases, J lost 2 bases, and 4 bases stayed unmatched. CDR3 residues: CASSLWGQGALNYGYTF. The CDR3 DNA reads TGTGCCAGCAGTTTATGGGGACAGGGGGCTCTCAACTATGGCTACACCTTC.

This clone was counted between two and nine times. This sequence joins TRBV7-8 and TRBJ1-1; D uncertain. CDR3 length: 16 residues. V was cut by 1 base and J by 0 bases, with 12 bases left in between. In germline, CDR1 is SGHVS, CDR2 FQNEAQ. The CDR3 DNA reads TGTGCCAGCAGCTTAGGACCGGGGAAGATGAACACTGAAGCTTTCTTT. This codes for CASSLGPGKMNTEAFF.

The V gene is TRBV19, the J gene TRBJ1-1; no clear D. Germline V CDR1 and CDR2: LNHDA, SQIVND (reference sequence). The CDR3 totals 13 residues. V was cut by 8 bases and J by 2 bases, with 12 bases left in between. CDR3 sequence (DNA): TGTGCCAGTTCCCCATTTTCCAACACTGAAGCTTTCTTT. Translated, it gives CASSPFSNTEAFF.

The J gene is TRBJ1-1, the V gene TRBV27, with 7 bases identical to TRBD1. CDR1 is MNHEY and CDR2 is SMNVEV in the germline V gene (reference sequence). The CDR3 has 15 amino acids. Trimming at V came to 5 bases and at J to 4 bases, leaving 10 bases not matched to a gene. The DNA for the CDR3 is TGTGCCAGCAGTACCCCGACAGGGTTCGCCACTGAAGCTTTCTTT. It codes for CASSTPTGFATEAFF.

The V gene is TRBV7-8, the J gene TRBJ1-2; D is undetermined. CDR3 length: 12 residues. The germline gives CDR1 SGHVS, CDR2 FQNEAQ. Trimming shortened V by 3 bases and J by 8 bases, and 10 bases separated the two germline ends. The CDR3 DNA follows: TGTGCCAGCAGCTTTAGACTAGACGGCTACACCTTC. It encodes CASSFRLDGYTF.

This clone was picked up a small number of times. This chain links TRBV10-3 with TRBJ2-3, with 11 bases aligning to TRBD2. The J segment lost 6 bases and the V segment lost 8 bases, leaving 10 bases of the junction unmatched. The CDR3 is made up of 15 amino acids. The V gene's germline CDR1 is ENHRY and CDR2 SYGVKD. The CDR3 reads CAIRYSGGAADTQYF. DNA for the CDR3: TGTGCCATCCGGTATAGCGGGGGGGCCGCGGATACGCAGTATTTT.

V and J are TRBV19 and TRBJ1-2, with a possible D match to TRBD1 (5 bases). The V gene lost 0 bases and the J gene lost 5 bases, with 16 bases spanning the gap. The CDR3 loop spans 16 amino acids. The germline V gene has CDR1 LNHDA and CDR2 SQIVND (reference sequence). The CDR3 sequence: CASSIDLAREEYGYTF. The CDR3 DNA sequence: TGTGCCAGTAGTATAGATCTGGCCAGGGAGGAGTATGGCTACACCTTC.

This clone was detected only a few times. This chain uses TRBV28 with TRBJ2-4, with TRBD1 matching 9 bases. The CDR3 is made up of 17 amino acids. Trimming removed 1 base from V and 2 bases from J; junction bases left unmatched: 6. Germline loops: CDR1 MDHEN, CDR2 SYDVKM. The CDR3 DNA follows: TGTGCCAGCAGTTTATCCGGGACAGGGAGGTCCAAAAACATTCAGTACTTC. This encodes CASSLSGTGRSKNIQYF.

The chain recombines TRBV9 with TRBJ2-2; 11 positions match TRBD2. V lost 4 bases and J lost 5; bases outside the gene matches: 7. The CDR3 runs to 16 residues. Germline values: CDR1 SGDLS, CDR2 YYNGEE. CDR3 in DNA: TGTGCCAGCAGCAACAACGGACTAGCGGGTACCGGGGAGCTGTTTTTT. This gives the protein CASSNNGLAGTGELFF.

The chain employs TRBV18 and TRBJ2-3, with unresolved D. The CDR3 is 13 residues long. Germline V gene data show CDR1 as KGHSH and CDR2 as LQKENI. V dropped 8 bases and J dropped 6 bases, with 15 bases sitting between them. CDR3 sequence (DNA): TGTGCCAGCCAAGCCCAGACGAGGGATACGCAGTATTTT. Protein sequence: CASQAQTRDTQYF.

The chain combines TRBV4-1 with TRBJ1-5; 8 bases map to TRBD1. The V gene end was trimmed by 3 bases and the J gene end by 15 bases; junction bases not matched to a gene: 7. This CDR3 has 12 amino acids. The germline V gene encodes CDR1 MGHRA and CDR2 YSYEKL. CDR3 DNA: TGCGCCAGCAGCCATGACAGGGGACGCAGGCATTTT. The encoded protein is CASSHDRGRRHF.

The chain employs TRBV5-1 and TRBJ2-5; 11 bases align to TRBD1. CDR3 size: 16 residues. Unmatched junction bases numbered 9, after V lost 4 bases and J lost 4 bases. Germline loops: CDR1 SGHRS, CDR2 YFSETQ. CDR3: CASSITVGTGGETQYF. The CDR3 DNA is TGCGCCAGCAGCATCACGGTGGGGACAGGGGGAGAGACCCAGTACTTC.

The chain employs TRBV21-1 and TRBJ2-7; the table's TRBD1 call for D was not verified on the DNA. TRBV21-1 is noted as a pseudogene. The CDR3 is made up of 16 amino acids. The CDR3, as DNA: TGTGCCAGCAGCACAGATTCGGGACAGGGAGAGTACGAGCAGTACGTC. Protein product: CASSTDSGQGEYEQYV.

The genes are TRBV11-2 and TRBJ1-2, with D unclear. Trimming stripped 4 bases from V and 8 bases from J, with 11 bases between. Germline CDR1 reads SGHAT; CDR2 reads FQNNGV. The CDR3 is 12 amino acids. In nucleotides, the CDR3 is TGTGCCAGCAGCTCCACCCGGAGCGGCTACACCTTC. Its translation is CASSSTRSGYTF.

The sample holds a few counts of this clone. This chain connects TRBV19 to TRBJ2-1, with D maybe TRBD1 (6 bases). The length of the CDR3 is 16 residues. The germline V and J ends were trimmed by 0 bases and 1 base, with 10 bases remaining between them. CDR1 is LNHDA, CDR2 SQIVND, per germline (reference sequence). In DNA form, the CDR3 reads TGTGCCAGTAGTATAGAGGGGGCCTCTTCCTACAATGAGCAGTTCTTC. Encoded protein: CASSIEGASSYNEQFF.

The J gene is TRBJ2-2, the V gene TRBV15; D is perhaps TRBD1 (6 bases). V was cut by 5 bases and J by 3 bases, with 10 bases left in between. The CDR3 runs to 14 residues. CDR1 and CDR2 (germline): LNHNV, YYDKDF (reference sequence). As DNA, the CDR3 is TGTGCCACCAGCCGACGACAGGACACCGGGGAGCTGTTTTTT. This translates into CATSRRQDTGELFF.

J is TRBJ1-6 and V is TRBV7-2; TRBD1 matches at 7 bases. Germline loops: CDR1 SGHTA, CDR2 FQGNSA. This CDR3 is built from 17 residues. V was pared by 5 bases and J by 6 bases, with 13 bases of the junction left unmatched. The CDR3 reads CASSPGPSGQLNSPLHF. The DNA of the CDR3 is TGTGCCAGCAGCCCGGGGCCCTCGGGACAGCTTAATTCACCCCTCCACTTT.

The chain recombines TRBV11-2 with TRBJ2-7; TRBD1 matches at 10 bases. The length of the CDR3 is 17 residues. The ends lost 0 bases at V and 2 bases at J; junction bases unmatched: 7. Germline CDR1 is SGHAT and CDR2 is FQNNGV. The CDR3 sequence is CASSLERVGQGTYEQYF. The CDR3, as DNA: TGTGCCAGCAGCTTAGAGAGGGTGGGACAGGGGACCTACGAGCAGTACTTC.

This chain joins TRBV30 and TRBJ1-4; D gene ambiguous. The V and J ends lost 1 base and 8 bases respectively, with 14 bases between them. Looked up from germline, CDR1 is GTSNPN and CDR2 is SVGIG (reference sequence). CDR3 length equals 14 residues. The CDR3 protein is CAWSDQGRQEKLFF. In DNA form, the CDR3 reads TGTGCCTGGAGTGATCAAGGGAGGCAGGAAAAACTGTTTTTT.

This rearrangement joins TRBV7-9 to TRBJ2-7; 7 bases fit TRBD2. The CDR3 has 13 amino acids. The germline V gene encodes CDR1 SEHNR and CDR2 FQNEAQ (reference sequence). The ends lost 7 bases at V and 6 bases at J; junction bases unmatched: 9. CDR3 DNA: TGTGCCAGCACCTTCTCGGGGGGTGGCGAGCAGTACGTC. It translates to CASTFSGGGEQYV.

Comment on this clone: Additional DNA sequences in this sample encode the identical CDR3. J is TRBJ1-5 and V is TRBV5-1, with TRBD1 matching 9 bases. The CDR3 has 14 amino acids. Germline V lookup: CDR1 SGHRS, CDR2 YFSETQ. V lost 2 bases and J lost 6; bases outside the gene matches: 3. The CDR3 here is CASSLGQGTQPQHF. Written as DNA, the CDR3 is TGCGCCAGCAGCTTAGGACAGGGGACTCAGCCCCAGCATTTT.

A word on this clone: The junction does not match germline at one end; this may be a read error. The same CDR3 is also encoded by other DNA sequences in this sample. The chain is built from TRBV7-2 and TRBJ2-5; 8 positions agree with TRBD2. The V gene's germline CDR1 is SGHTA and CDR2 FQGNSA. The CDR3 has 14 amino acids. CDR3 in amino acids: CASSLGSGGETQYF. The CDR3 nucleotides are TGTGCCAGCAGTTTAGGCAGCGGGGGAGAGACCCAGTACTTC.

The CDR3 protein is CASSQESGGNYGYTF. The CDR3 nucleotides read TGCGCCAGCAGCCAAGAGTCTGGCGGTAACTATGGCTACACCTTC. This rearrangement joins TRBV4-3 to TRBJ1-2; D is unclear. CDR3 length: 15 residues. Germline lookup yields CDR1 LGHNA and CDR2 YSLEER. V was trimmed by 0 bases and J by 1 base, leaving 9 bases between them.

This chain links TRBV9 with TRBJ1-2, with TRBD1 matching 9 bases. The CDR3 totals 14 residues. V shed 3 bases and J 8 bases; nucleotides not matched to a gene: 8. CDR1 SGDLS and CDR2 YYNGEE come from the germline V gene. Here the CDR3 reads CASSEMDRGLGYTF. DNA of the CDR3: TGTGCCAGCAGCGAAATGGACAGGGGTCTAGGCTACACCTTC.